Listed below are T cell receptor beta chains from one sample, sequenced in a study of T cell repertoires in cytomegalovirus infection. TCRdb re-called the reads through MiXCR, storing one row per CDR3 protein. The sample shows fewer than 550,000 distinct CDR3 sequences, over 9% of them seen only once. Material for sequencing was PBMCs. These receptors originate from a human donor in good health (CMV status not recorded). Some clones in this sample may be carry-over from other donors' samples. Both conserved end residues are part of each CDR3. The order of the fields is D gene, V gene, clone size, J gene, CDR3 DNA, CDR3 protein. A D gene is named only where the DNA matches it firmly. Clone sizes are given selectively: once, few, many, or a class where the clone is expanded.

TRBD1	TRBV20-1	many	TRBJ2-1	TGCAGTGCTAGTCCCCGGGACAGGGGGCTCAATGAGCAGTTCTTC	CSASPRDRGLNEQFF
TRBD1	TRBV12-3/TRBV12-4	many	TRBJ1-1	TGTGCCAGCAGTGACGGACAGGGAAAGTACGCTGAAGCTTTCTTT	CASSDGQGKYAEAFF
TRBD2	TRBV6-1	many	TRBJ2-5	TGTGCCAGCAGTGAATCCGGGGTAGCGGGGCCCGAGACCCAGTACTTC	CASSESGVAGPETQYF
TRBD1	TRBV25-1	few	TRBJ2-1	TGTGCCAGCAGTGAGGGTGGACAGGGGAGGTCCTACAATGAGCAGTTCTTC	CASSEGGQGRSYNEQFF
.	TRBV29-1	few	TRBJ2-4	TGCAGCGTTATCCCGACGGGAGCCAAAAACATTCAGTACTTC	CSVIPTGAKNIQYF
.	TRBV10-3	few	TRBJ2-7	TGTGCCATCCGAGATTCGCTCCTACGAATACATCAGAGCTTC	CAIRDSLLRIHQSF
.	TRBV4-2	many	TRBJ1-1	TGTGCCAGCAGCCAAGATTTTATAGGGTGGAACACTGAAGCTTTCTTT	CASSQDFIGWNTEAFF
.	TRBV20-1	.	TRBJ2-1	TGCAGTGCTTCGGACTCGGATTCACCTTACAATGAGCAGTTCTTC	CSASDSDSPYNEQFF
TRBD2	TRBV5-1	many	TRBJ2-2	TGCGCCAGCAGCTTCATGGGACTAGCGGACACCGGGGAGCTGTTTTTT	CASSFMGLADTGELFF
TRBD1	TRBV7-2	many	TRBJ2-3	TGTGCCAGCAGAGGGGGGACAGGGGACACAGATACGCAGTATTTT	CASRGGTGDTDTQYF
TRBD2	TRBV7-3	many	TRBJ2-3	TGTGCCAGCAGCTTACTAGCGGGATTCAGAGATACGCAGTATTTT	CASSLLAGFRDTQYF
.	TRBV29-1	.	TRBJ2-1	TGCAGCGTTGGGGGTGGGGCCCATGAGCAGTTCTTC	CSVGGGAHEQFF
.	TRBV7-2	many	TRBJ1-1	TGTGCCAGCAGCTTCGGGGTTGGGGGGAACACTGAAGCTTTCTTT	CASSFGVGGNTEAFF
TRBD2	TRBV30	few	TRBJ2-1	TGTGCCTGGAGTGCTCCGGGACTAGTTCCTGAGCAGTTCTTC	CAWSAPGLVPEQFF
TRBD1	TRBV5-6	many	TRBJ2-5	TGTGCCAGCAGCCATCTCAGAGGGGGCCCACAGGAGACCCAGTACTTC	CASSHLRGGPQETQYF
.	TRBV6-6	many	TRBJ2-6	TGTGCCAGCGGGGGGCAGGGTCTCTCTGGGGCCAACGTCCTGACTTTC	CASGGQGLSGANVLTF
.	TRBV7-9	many	TRBJ1-3	TGTGCCAGCAGCTATTCTGGGGGCCCCAAAGGAAACACCATATATTTT	CASSYSGGPKGNTIYF
TRBD1	TRBV20-1	.	TRBJ1-2	TGCAGTGCTAGAGATAGAGGGACAGGGACAACATCTAACTATGGCTACACCTTC	CSARDRGTGTTSNYGYTF
.	TRBV6-5	many	TRBJ1-5	TGTGCCAGCAGTCCGAATCAGGGCCATAGCAATCAGCCCCAGCATTTT	CASSPNQGHSNQPQHF
.	TRBV6-5	.	TRBJ2-5	TGTGCCAGCAGTGCGCGCTCGACAGTTGAGACCCAGTACTTC	CASSARSTVETQYF
.	TRBV9	many	TRBJ2-3	TGTGCCAGCAGCTCCCCCCCCGGCCCTAGCACAGATACGCAGTATTTT	CASSSPPGPSTDTQYF
TRBD1	TRBV6-2/TRBV6-3	few	TRBJ1-1	TGTGCCAGCAGACCCGGGACAGATGAAGCTTTCTTT	CASRPGTDEAFF
.	TRBV6-2/TRBV6-3	.	TRBJ2-1	TGTGCCAGCAGTGGACGAAACAATGAGCAGTTCTTC	CASSGRNNEQFF
.	TRBV12-3/TRBV12-4	.	TRBJ2-5	TGTGCCAGCAGTTATAACAGGGGGGGGGGAGAGACCCAGTACTTC	CASSYNRGGGETQYF
.	TRBV20-1	many	TRBJ2-1	TGCAGTGCTAGAGAGAATAGCTGGGACTCCTACAATGAGCAGTTCTTC	CSARENSWDSYNEQFF
.	TRBV30	.	TRBJ1-3	TGTGCCTGGACTAGGGGAAACACCATATATTTT	CAWTRGNTIYF
.	TRBV4-2	.	TRBJ1-4	TGTGCCAGCAGCCGTATAAAGGGCGTCTTTGCAACTAATGAAAAACTGTTTTTT	CASSRIKGVFATNEKLFF
.	TRBV6-2/TRBV6-3	many	TRBJ1-1	TGTGCCAGCAGTCCGCCGCTACAGATCACTGAAGCTTTCTTT	CASSPPLQITEAFF
TRBD1	TRBV18	many	TRBJ2-7	TGTGCCAGCTCACCCCAGGGACAGGCCTTCGTCCACGAGCAGTACTTC	CASSPQGQAFVHEQYF
.	TRBV2	.	TRBJ2-4	TGTGCCAGCACGGCGGGGCAAAACATTCAGTACTTC	CASTAGQNIQYF
.	TRBV28	.	TRBJ2-5	TGTGCCAGCAGTTTTGCAGGCAGGACCCAGTACTTC	CASSFAGRTQYF
.	TRBV20-1	many	TRBJ2-7	TGCAGTGCTAGGAGTCTTTTCTACGAGCAGTACTTC	CSARSLFYEQYF
TRBD1	TRBV5-6	many	TRBJ2-1	TGTGCCAGCAGCTTGGATTGGACAGGCTCCTACAATGAGCAGTTCTTC	CASSLDWTGSYNEQFF
TRBD1	TRBV12-3/TRBV12-4	many	TRBJ1-1	TGTGCCAGCAGACCAAACAGGGGTTGGACTGAAGCTTTCTTT	CASRPNRGWTEAFF
TRBD2	TRBV13	.	TRBJ2-7	TGTGCCAGCAGCTCACTAGGTAGCGGGAGGAATTACGAGCAGTACTTC	CASSSLGSGRNYEQYF
TRBD2	TRBV28	many	TRBJ2-3	TGTGCCAGCAGTTTATCCCCCGGACGGCGCGGGAGGGTGGCGCAGTATTTT	CASSLSPGRRGRVAQYF
.	TRBV18	many	TRBJ2-7	TGTGCCAGCTCACCACCGACAGAGGGATACGAGCAGTACTTC	CASSPPTEGYEQYF
.	TRBV6-5	few	TRBJ2-1	TGTGCCAGCAGTTTACTTATGGGGCCATCCTACAATGAGCAGTTCTTC	CASSLLMGPSYNEQFF
TRBD1	TRBV7-9	.	TRBJ1-2	TGTGCCAGCAGACAGGGGGACTATGGCTACACCTTC	CASRQGDYGYTF
TRBD2	TRBV6-1	many	TRBJ2-7	TGTGCCAGCAGAAACCCTGGGACTAACGAGCAGTACTTC	CASRNPGTNEQYF
TRBD1	TRBV19	.	TRBJ2-1	TGTGCCAGTAGTATTAAGGGGGACAGAGATGAGCAGTTCTTC	CASSIKGDRDEQFF
.	TRBV20-1	.	TRBJ1-2	TGCAGTGCTATAGCGGAGGACTTAAACTATGGCTACACCTTC	CSAIAEDLNYGYTF
.	TRBV6-1	few	TRBJ2-6	TGTGCCAGCAGTGAATCCGACAAGGCGGTTAGGGCTGGGGCCAACGTCCTGACTTTC	CASSESDKAVRAGANVLTF
.	TRBV5-6	many	TRBJ1-2	TGTGCCAGCAGCCCGGACAAGGGAAAAGGCGGCTACACCTTC	CASSPDKGKGGYTF
TRBD2	TRBV19	many	TRBJ2-2	TGTGCCAGTAGTGCGGGCGGACTAGCCCTAACCGGGGAGCTGTTTTTT	CASSAGGLALTGELFF
.	TRBV5-1	few	TRBJ1-1	TGCGCCAGCAGCTTGGCTGGGGAGGGGCTCACTGAAGCTTTCTTT	CASSLAGEGLTEAFF
.	TRBV7-8	many	TRBJ1-4	TGTGCCAGCAGCTCTCTCTGGGGGGAGGGAGCTAATGAAAAACTGTTTTTT	CASSSLWGEGANEKLFF
.	TRBV4-2	many	TRBJ2-2	TGTGCCAGCAGCCAAGATCATAGATCCAACACCGGGGAGCTGTTTTTT	CASSQDHRSNTGELFF
TRBD2	TRBV20-1	few	TRBJ2-1	TGCAGTGCTAGAGGGCCGCTCGACGGGACTATTCGCTTCGATGAGCAGTTCTTC	CSARGPLDGTIRFDEQFF
.	TRBV20-1	many	TRBJ2-5	TGCAGTGCTAGAGATCATGGACAGGGAGGGGAGACCCAGTACTTC	CSARDHGQGGETQYF
.	TRBV28	many	TRBJ2-7	TGTGCCAGCAGTCTCAACGAGCAGTACTTC	CASSLNEQYF